This entry describes one TCR beta chain. Its matching antigen is unknown. Germline V lookup: CDR1 SGHNT, CDR2 YYREEE (reference sequence). This CDR3 has 16 residues. Unmatched junction bases numbered 6, after V lost 4 bases and J lost 2 bases. The data were obtained in a study of shared clonotypes between healthy human individuals. All donors were Caucasian adults living in Nashville, Tennessee. Study findings and constraints: The low donor count limited represented genetic and exposure-history diversity. Lower generation probabilities were found for non-shared clonotypes than for those shared by all four donors.

In the sorted-subset replicate PCRs, approximately 200 ng DNA, roughly 29,000 T cell genomes, was used. Method: immunoSEQ multiplex PCR; TCRdb's copy keeps in-frame clones and lacks some. This table has roughly 1,100,000 clones, about 70% appearing once. The gene calls are TRBV5-4 and TRBJ2-3; 11 nucleotides align to TRBD2. Sequenced input: memory CD4+ T cells sorted from blood. Subset: CD45RA-negative fraction. This TCR was sampled from a man younger than 35 in good health. The CDR3 loop is CASSEGSGGDTDTQYF. The CDR3 DNA follows: TGTGCCAGCAGCGAGGGTAGCGGGGGGGACACAGATACGCAGTATTTT.